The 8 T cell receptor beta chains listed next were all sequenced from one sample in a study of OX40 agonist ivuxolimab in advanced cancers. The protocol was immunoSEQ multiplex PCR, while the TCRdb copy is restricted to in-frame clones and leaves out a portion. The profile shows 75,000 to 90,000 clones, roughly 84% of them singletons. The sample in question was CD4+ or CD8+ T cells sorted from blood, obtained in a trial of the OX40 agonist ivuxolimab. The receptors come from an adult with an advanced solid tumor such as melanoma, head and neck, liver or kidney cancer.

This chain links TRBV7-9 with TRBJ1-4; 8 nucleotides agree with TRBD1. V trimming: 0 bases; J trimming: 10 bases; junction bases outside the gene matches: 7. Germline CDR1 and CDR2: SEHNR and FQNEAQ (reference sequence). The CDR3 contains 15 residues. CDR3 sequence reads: CASSLAAGQGGKLFF. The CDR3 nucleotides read TGTGCCAGCAGCTTAGCGGCTGGACAGGGAGGAAAACTGTTTTTT.

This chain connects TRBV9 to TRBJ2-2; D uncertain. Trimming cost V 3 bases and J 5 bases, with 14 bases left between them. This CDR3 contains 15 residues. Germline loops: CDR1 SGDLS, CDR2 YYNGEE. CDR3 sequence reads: CASSAASVTTGELFF. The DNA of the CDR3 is TGTGCCAGCAGCGCCGCCTCGGTTACTACCGGGGAGCTGTTTTTT.

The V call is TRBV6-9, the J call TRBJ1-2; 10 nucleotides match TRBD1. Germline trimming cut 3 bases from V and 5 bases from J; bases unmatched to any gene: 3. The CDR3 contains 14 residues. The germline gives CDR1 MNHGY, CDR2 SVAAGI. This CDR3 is CASSYVGQGYGYTF. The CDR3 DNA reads TGTGCCAGCAGTTACGTGGGACAGGGGTATGGCTACACCTTC.

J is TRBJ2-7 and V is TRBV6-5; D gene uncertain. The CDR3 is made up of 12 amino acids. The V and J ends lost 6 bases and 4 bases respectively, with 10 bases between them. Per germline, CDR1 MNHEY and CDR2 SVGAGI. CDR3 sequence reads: CASSRSFYEQYF. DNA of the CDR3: TGTGCCAGCAGCCGGTCCTTTTACGAGCAGTACTTC.

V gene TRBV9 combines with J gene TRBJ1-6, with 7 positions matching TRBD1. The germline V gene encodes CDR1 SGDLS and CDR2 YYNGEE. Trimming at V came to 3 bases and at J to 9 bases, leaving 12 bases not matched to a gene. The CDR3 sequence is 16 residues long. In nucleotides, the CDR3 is TGTGCCAGCAGCGGGAGCGAGGGGGCAGAGGGTTCACCCCTCCACTTT. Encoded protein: CASSGSEGAEGSPLHF.

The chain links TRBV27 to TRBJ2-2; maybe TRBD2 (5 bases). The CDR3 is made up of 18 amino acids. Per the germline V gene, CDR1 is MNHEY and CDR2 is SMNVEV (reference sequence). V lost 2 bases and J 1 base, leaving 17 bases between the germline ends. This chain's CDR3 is CASSLRVSAAVNTGELFF. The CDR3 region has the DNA TGTGCCAGCAGTTTAAGGGTCTCAGCAGCGGTGAACACCGGGGAGCTGTTTTTT.

CDR3: CASSPPSQYTGELFF. CDR3 coding DNA: TGTGCCAGCTCACCACCATCCCAGTACACCGGGGAGCTGTTTTTT. The chain uses TRBV18 and TRBJ2-2, with D unclear. CDR1 and CDR2 (germline): KGHSH, LQKENI. V gave up 0 bases and J gave up 3 bases, with 8 bases separating them. The CDR3 has 15 residues.

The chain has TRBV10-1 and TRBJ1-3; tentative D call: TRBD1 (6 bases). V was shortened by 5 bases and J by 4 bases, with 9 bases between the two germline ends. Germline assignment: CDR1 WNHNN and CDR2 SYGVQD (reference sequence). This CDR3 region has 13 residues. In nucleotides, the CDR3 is TGCGCCAGCAGTTCTACAGGGGGAAACACCATATATTTT. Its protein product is CASSSTGGNTIYF.